Listed below are T cell receptor beta chains from one sample, sequenced in a study of cytomegalovirus exposure and HLA in healthy donors. Assay used: immunoSEQ multiplex PCR; TCRdb lists only in-frame clones, some missing. The table shows just over 60,000 clones, with over 75% occurring only once. The sequenced material came from PBMCs. Receptors originate from a man younger than 30 in good health and CMV-seronegative. Both conserved end residues are part of each CDR3. The D gene is left open where the match is weak. Not every row has a clone size; where given, it reads once, few, many or a size class.

>TRBJ1-2|NA|TRBV7-6|NA
TGTGCCAGCAGCTCCTCGGGGGGCGGTGGCTACACCTTC
CASSSSGGGGYTF
>TRBJ2-7|NA|TRBV19|TRBD2
TGTGCCAGTAGTCTGACTAGCGGTTCCTCCTACGAGCAGTACTTC
CASSLTSGSSYEQYF
>TRBJ2-1|once|TRBV18|TRBD1
TGTGCCAGCTCACGGGGGACAGGGGGCAATGAGCAGTTCTTC
CASSRGTGGNEQFF
>TRBJ2-5|NA|TRBV4-1|NA
TGCGCCAGCAGCCAAGCCCAGATTGAGACCCAGTACTTC
CASSQAQIETQYF
>TRBJ2-3|NA|TRBV4-1|TRBD2
TGCGCCAGCAGAAGGACTAGCGGGGGCCTTAGCACAGATACGCAGTATTTT
CASRRTSGGLSTDTQYF
>TRBJ1-1|once|TRBV30|NA
TGTGCCTGCCCCTTGGAGGGGATTAGAGCTTTCTTT
CACPLEGIRAFF
>TRBJ2-5|NA|TRBV10-3|NA
TGTGCCATCAGTGAATTCCGGGGTGAGACCCAGTACTTC
CAISEFRGETQYF
>TRBJ2-1|NA|TRBV13|NA
TGTGCCAGCAGACCCCGGGGTCTCTCCTACAATGAGCAGTTCTTC
CASRPRGLSYNEQFF
>TRBJ1-4|NA|TRBV27|TRBD1
TGTGCCAGCACGATCACAGGGGGCTATGAAAAACTGTTTTTT
CASTITGGYEKLFF
>TRBJ1-3|NA|TRBV2|NA
TGTGCCAGCACCCCCCGCTGGGGCGAGGCTGGAAACACCATATATTTT
CASTPRWGEAGNTIYF
>TRBJ2-5|NA|TRBV9|TRBD2
TGTGCCAGCAGCCAGAGCGGGGGAGCCCAAGAGACCCAGTACTTC
CASSQSGGAQETQYF
>TRBJ1-1|NA|TRBV6-1|TRBD1
TGTGCCAGCAGTACCTCAGGGGGCACTGAAGCTTTCTTT
CASSTSGGTEAFF
>TRBJ2-1|few|TRBV6-4|NA
TGTGCCAGCAGTGACTCGGCAAACAATGAGCAGTTCTTC
CASSDSANNEQFF
>TRBJ1-2|NA|TRBV28|NA
TGTGCCAGCAGTTTATGGCAGGGCCATGGCTACACCTTC
CASSLWQGHGYTF
>TRBJ2-7|NA|TRBV5-1|TRBD1
TGCGCCAGCAGCTTGGGGACAGGCGCCTACGAGCAGTACTTC
CASSLGTGAYEQYF
>TRBJ2-7|NA|TRBV27|NA
TGTGCCAGCAGCAGACAACTGGGTTACGAGCAGTACTTC
CASSRQLGYEQYF
>TRBJ1-3|NA|TRBV15|NA
TGTGCCACCAGCAGAGACAGGTCGAGCTCTGGAAACACCATATATTTT
CATSRDRSSSGNTIYF
>TRBJ2-7|once|TRBV9|TRBD1
TGTGCCAGCAGCGGAGGGGGACAGGCCTACGAGCAGTACTTC
CASSGGGQAYEQYF
>TRBJ1-5|NA|TRBV28|NA
TGTGCCAGCAGGGAACAGGGCGATCAGCCCCAGCATTTT
CASREQGDQPQHF
>TRBJ1-6|NA|TRBV5-8|TRBD1
TGTGCCAGCAGCTTGGCCGGGGTGGACAGGGGGAATTCACCCCTCCACTTT
CASSLAGVDRGNSPLHF
>TRBJ2-7|NA|TRBV6-1|TRBD1
TGTGCCAGCCGGGACAGTTTCTACGAGCAGTACTTC
CASRDSFYEQYF
>TRBJ2-7|NA|TRBV15|NA
TGTGCCACCAGCCCACACCATGGCAGTTCCTACGAGCAGTACTTC
CATSPHHGSSYEQYF
>TRBJ1-5|once|TRBV6-6|NA
TGTGCCAGCAGTGCCGGCCGGGAGGACAATCAGCCCCAGCATTTT
CASSAGREDNQPQHF
>TRBJ1-1|NA|TRBV10-3|TRBD1
TGTGCCGTCACCGGGACAGAGAACACTGAAGCTTTCTTT
CAVTGTENTEAFF
>TRBJ1-5|few|TRBV28|NA
TGTGCCAGCAGTTTAGAGGCGGGCGGGAAGCCCCAGCATTTT
CASSLEAGGKPQHF
>TRBJ2-1|NA|TRBV19|TRBD2
TGTGCCAGCGGGTTACTAGCGGGGTACTACAATGAGCAGTTCTTC
CASGLLAGYYNEQFF
>TRBJ2-7|NA|TRBV6-1|NA
TGTGCCAGCAGTGACGATACGGGGACCTACGAGCAGTACTTC
CASSDDTGTYEQYF
>TRBJ2-7|NA|TRBV29-1|NA
TGCAGCGTTGGCAGACAGGTCGGGTCCTACGAGCAGTACTTC
CSVGRQVGSYEQYF
>TRBJ2-7|NA|TRBV5-1|NA
TGCGCCAGTTCCGATCAGGGGGGCCTCGAGCAGTACTTC
CASSDQGGLEQYF
>TRBJ2-2|NA|TRBV10-1|TRBD2
TGCGCCAGCAGTGAGGCCGGGGTAGGGACTAGAGGGACCGGGGAGCTGTTTTTT
CASSEAGVGTRGTGELFF
>TRBJ1-5|NA|TRBV2|NA
TGTGCCAGCACACCTAACACAGGGCGCGGCAATCAGCCCCAGCATTTT
CASTPNTGRGNQPQHF
>TRBJ1-5|NA|TRBV28|TRBD1
TGTGCCAGCAAGCTTAGGGGGACAGGGCCCAATCAGCCCCAGCATTTT
CASKLRGTGPNQPQHF
>TRBJ2-7|NA|TRBV12-5|NA
TGTGCTAGTGGTTTGGTAACAAAAGAGCAGTACTTC
CASGLVTKEQYF
>TRBJ1-1|NA|TRBV9|NA
TGTGCCAGCAGCCGTGAGGGGAACACTGAAGCTTTCTTT
CASSREGNTEAFF
>TRBJ2-3|NA|TRBV5-6|NA
TGTGCCAGCAGCTCCCCCCCGCAGGGTACGCAGTATTTT
CASSSPPQGTQYF
>TRBJ2-1|NA|TRBV7-8|TRBD2
TGTGCCAGCAGCTTTAGCGGGGGGATCAATGAGCAGTTCTTC
CASSFSGGINEQFF
>TRBJ1-1|NA|TRBV2|NA
TGTGCCAGCAGGCCGGGGGGAGGAATGAACACTGAAGCTTTCTTT
CASRPGGGMNTEAFF
>TRBJ2-7|NA|TRBV7-3|TRBD1
TGTGCCAGCAGCCCCTCGTTGGGAACAGGGGTCAGCGAGCAGTACTTC
CASSPSLGTGVSEQYF
>TRBJ1-2|NA|TRBV11-2|NA
TGTGCCAGCAGCTTAGGCCGAATGAGTGAGGCTAACTATGGCTACACCTTC
CASSLGRMSEANYGYTF
>TRBJ2-5|NA|TRBV5-6|NA
TGTGCCAGCAGTTCACTCCAAATTGGGGCCCAAGAGACCCAGTACTTC
CASSSLQIGAQETQYF
>TRBJ1-6|NA|TRBV29-1|TRBD1
TGCAGCGTGGAGCTGACAGCGCCAGGGGGTGGACCCCTCCACTTT
CSVELTAPGGGPLHF
>TRBJ2-7|NA|TRBV29-1|TRBD1
TGCAGCGTTGGGGGACAGGGGGCCTCCTACGAGCAGTACTTC
CSVGGQGASYEQYF
>TRBJ2-4|few|TRBV5-1|TRBD1
TGCGCCAGCAGCCCGGGACAGGGCGATGGGGACATTCAGTACTTC
CASSPGQGDGDIQYF
>TRBJ1-1|NA|TRBV6-6|TRBD1
TGTGCCAGCAGTTTTCCGGGACAGGAGAACACTGAAGCTTTCTTT
CASSFPGQENTEAFF
>TRBJ2-7|NA|TRBV2|TRBD1
TGTGCCAGCAACGGGGACAGGGGGAGCTCCTACGAGCAGTACTTC
CASNGDRGSSYEQYF
>TRBJ1-2|NA|TRBV28|TRBD1
TGTGCCAGCAGTTTAGTAGACAGGGTGGAGGTCGGCTACACCTTC
CASSLVDRVEVGYTF
>TRBJ1-1|few|TRBV2|NA
TGTGCCAGCAGTGCGTTAGCGCGGAACACTGAAGCTTTCTTT
CASSALARNTEAFF
>TRBJ1-1|few|TRBV6-5|NA
TGTGCCAGCAGTCAGCTACAGGGGAACACTGAAGCTTTCTTT
CASSQLQGNTEAFF
>TRBJ1-5|NA|TRBV6-5|NA
TGTGCCAGCAGTTACGACAGTACTCAGCCCCAGCATTTT
CASSYDSTQPQHF
>TRBJ1-5|NA|TRBV30|TRBD1
TGTGCCTCCGGGACAGCTGATCAGCCCCAGCATTTT
CASGTADQPQHF
>TRBJ2-1|NA|TRBV25-1|NA
TGTGCCAGCAGTGAGTCCACGAAACTTAACGATGAGCAGTTCTTC
CASSESTKLNDEQFF
>TRBJ2-5|NA|TRBV6-1|TRBD1
TGTGCCAGCAGTGTTTGGGGACAGTTACAAGAGACCCAGTACTTC
CASSVWGQLQETQYF
>TRBJ2-7|NA|TRBV27|NA
TGTGCCAGCAGACCGGACAGCTCCTACGAGCAGTACTTC
CASRPDSSYEQYF
>TRBJ2-1|NA|TRBV7-2|NA
TGTGCCAGCAGCTTCGGGGGGCTTTACAATGAGCAGTTCTTC
CASSFGGLYNEQFF
>TRBJ1-1|NA|TRBV11-2|TRBD1
TGTGCCAGCAGCCTATATAGGGACAGCATTATGAACACTGAAGCTTTCTTT
CASSLYRDSIMNTEAFF
>TRBJ1-5|few|TRBV19|NA
TGTGCCAGTAGTACAGGTAAACGGAGCAATCAGCCCCAGCATTTT
CASSTGKRSNQPQHF
>TRBJ2-1|NA|TRBV28|NA
TGTGCCAGCAGTTTTCGGACTGACAATGAGCAGTTCTTC
CASSFRTDNEQFF
>TRBJ2-7|NA|TRBV5-1|NA
TGCGCCAGCAGCTTAGGCGGCGAGACCTACGAGCAGTACTTC
CASSLGGETYEQYF
>TRBJ2-1|once|TRBV4-1|TRBD2
TGCGCCAGCAGAGAAGCGGGGGCGCGGGAGCAGTTCTTC
CASREAGAREQFF